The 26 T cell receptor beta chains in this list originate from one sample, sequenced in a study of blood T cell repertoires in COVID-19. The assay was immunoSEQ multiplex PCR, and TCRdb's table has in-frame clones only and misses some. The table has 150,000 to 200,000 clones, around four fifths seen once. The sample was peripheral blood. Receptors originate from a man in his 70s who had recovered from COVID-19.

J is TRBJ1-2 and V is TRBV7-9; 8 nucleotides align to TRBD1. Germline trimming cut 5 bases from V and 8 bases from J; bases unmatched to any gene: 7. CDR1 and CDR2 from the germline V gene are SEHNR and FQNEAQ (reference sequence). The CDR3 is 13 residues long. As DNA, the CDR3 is TGTGCCAGCAGCAAACAGGGGGTCGGCGGCTACACCTTC. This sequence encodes CASSKQGVGGYTF.

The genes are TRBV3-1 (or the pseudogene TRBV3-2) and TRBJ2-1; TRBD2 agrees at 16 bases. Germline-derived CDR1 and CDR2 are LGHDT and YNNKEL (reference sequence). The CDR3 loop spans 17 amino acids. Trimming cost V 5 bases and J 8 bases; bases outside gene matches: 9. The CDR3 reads CASSKPTGTSGRDEQFF. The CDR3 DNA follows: TGTGCCAGCAGCAAACCTACCGGGACTAGCGGGAGGGATGAGCAGTTCTTC.

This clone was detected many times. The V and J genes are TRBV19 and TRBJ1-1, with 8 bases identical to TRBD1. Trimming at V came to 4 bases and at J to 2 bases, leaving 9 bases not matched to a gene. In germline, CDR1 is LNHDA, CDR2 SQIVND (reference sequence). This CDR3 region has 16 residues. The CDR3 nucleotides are TGTGCCAGTAGTACACGGCCCGGGACAGGCAACACTGAAGCTTTCTTT. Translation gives CASSTRPGTGNTEAFF.

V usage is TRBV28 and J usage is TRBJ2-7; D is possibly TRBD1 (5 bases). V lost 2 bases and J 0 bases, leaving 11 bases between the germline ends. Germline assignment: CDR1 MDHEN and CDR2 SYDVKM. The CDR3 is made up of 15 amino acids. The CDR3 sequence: CASSLVGRASYEQYF. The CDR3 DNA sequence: TGTGCCAGCAGTTTAGTGGGCAGGGCCTCCTACGAGCAGTACTTC.

The CDR3 DNA sequence: TGTGCCAGCAGCTTAGCCGGGACAGGGGTTGGAAACACCATATATTTT. Translated, it gives CASSLAGTGVGNTIYF. The gene calls are TRBV7-2 and TRBJ1-3; 10 positions match TRBD1. The CDR3 covers 16 residues. Germline CDR1 SGHTA, CDR2 FQGNSA. V dropped 0 bases and J dropped 3; count of bases not matched to a gene: 2.

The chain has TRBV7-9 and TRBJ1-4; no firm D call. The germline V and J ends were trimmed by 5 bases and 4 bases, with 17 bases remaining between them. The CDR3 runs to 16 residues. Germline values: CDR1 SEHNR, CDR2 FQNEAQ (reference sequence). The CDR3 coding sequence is TGTGCCAGCAGCCTCGGGGAGGCACTGTATAATGAAAAACTGTTTTTT. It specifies CASSLGEALYNEKLFF.

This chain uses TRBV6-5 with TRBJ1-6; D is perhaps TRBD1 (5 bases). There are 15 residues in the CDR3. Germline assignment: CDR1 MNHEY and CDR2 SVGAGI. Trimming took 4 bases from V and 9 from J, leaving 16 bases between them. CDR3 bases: TGTGCCAGCAGTTCCCAGGGTCTGCTTGGTTCACCCCTCCACTTT. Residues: CASSSQGLLGSPLHF.

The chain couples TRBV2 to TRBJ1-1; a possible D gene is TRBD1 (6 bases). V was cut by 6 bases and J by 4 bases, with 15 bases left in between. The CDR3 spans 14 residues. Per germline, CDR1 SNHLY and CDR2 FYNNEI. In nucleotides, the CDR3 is TGTGCCAGCAGGCAACAGGGTTCGACCACTGAAGCTTTCTTT. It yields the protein CASRQQGSTTEAFF.

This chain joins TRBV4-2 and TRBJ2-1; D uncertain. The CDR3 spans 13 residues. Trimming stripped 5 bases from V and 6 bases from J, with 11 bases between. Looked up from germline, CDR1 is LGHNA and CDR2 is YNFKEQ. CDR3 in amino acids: CASSARLGNEQFF. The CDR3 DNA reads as TGTGCCAGCAGCGCCAGGTTAGGCAATGAGCAGTTCTTC.

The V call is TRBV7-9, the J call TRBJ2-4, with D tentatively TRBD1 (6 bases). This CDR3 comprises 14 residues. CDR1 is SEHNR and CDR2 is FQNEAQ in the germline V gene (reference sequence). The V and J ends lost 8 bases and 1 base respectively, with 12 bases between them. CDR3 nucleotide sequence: TGTGCCAGCCAGGGGACGGGGGCCAAAAACATTCAGTACTTC. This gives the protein CASQGTGAKNIQYF.

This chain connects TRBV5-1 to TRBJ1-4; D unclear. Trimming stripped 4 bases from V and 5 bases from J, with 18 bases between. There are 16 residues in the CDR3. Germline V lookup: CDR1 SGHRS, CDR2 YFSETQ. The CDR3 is CASSRGSRAENEKLFF. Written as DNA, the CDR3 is TGCGCCAGCAGCCGGGGAAGTCGGGCGGAAAATGAAAAACTGTTTTTT.

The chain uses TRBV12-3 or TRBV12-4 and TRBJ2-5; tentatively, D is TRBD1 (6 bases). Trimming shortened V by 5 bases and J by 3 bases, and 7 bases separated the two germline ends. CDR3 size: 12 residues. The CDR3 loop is CASSRQEETQYF. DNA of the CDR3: TGTGCCAGCAGTCGACAGGAAGAGACCCAGTACTTC.

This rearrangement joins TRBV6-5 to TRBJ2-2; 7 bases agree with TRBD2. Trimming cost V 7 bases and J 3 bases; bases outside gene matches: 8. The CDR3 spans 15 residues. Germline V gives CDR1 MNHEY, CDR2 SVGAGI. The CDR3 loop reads CASTRVGGDTGELFF. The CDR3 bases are TGTGCCAGCACCCGAGTTGGGGGGGACACCGGGGAGCTGTTTTTT.

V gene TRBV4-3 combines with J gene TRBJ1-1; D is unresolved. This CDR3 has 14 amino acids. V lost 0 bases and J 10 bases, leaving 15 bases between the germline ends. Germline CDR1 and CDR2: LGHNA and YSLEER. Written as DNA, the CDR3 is TGCGCCAGCAGCCAAGATTATGAGGGATTTGGAGCTTTCTTT. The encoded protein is CASSQDYEGFGAFF.

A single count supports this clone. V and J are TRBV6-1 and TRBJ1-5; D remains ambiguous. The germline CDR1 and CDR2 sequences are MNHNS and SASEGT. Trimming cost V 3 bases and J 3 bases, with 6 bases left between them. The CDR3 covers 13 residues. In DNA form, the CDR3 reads TGTGCCAGCAGTGAGCGGATCAATCAGCCCCAGCATTTT. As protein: CASSERINQPQHF.

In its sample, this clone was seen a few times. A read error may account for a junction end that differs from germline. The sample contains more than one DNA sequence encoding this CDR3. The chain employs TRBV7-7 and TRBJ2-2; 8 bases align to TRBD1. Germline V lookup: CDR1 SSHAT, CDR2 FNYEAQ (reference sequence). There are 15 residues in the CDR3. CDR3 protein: CASSLDRGDTGELFF. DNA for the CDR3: TGTGCTAGCAGCTTAGACAGGGGCGACACCGGGGAGCTGTTTTTT.

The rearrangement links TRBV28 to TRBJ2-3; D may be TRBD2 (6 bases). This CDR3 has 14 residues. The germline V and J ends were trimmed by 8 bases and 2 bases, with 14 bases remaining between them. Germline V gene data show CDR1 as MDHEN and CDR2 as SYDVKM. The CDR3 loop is CASGPGRATDTQYF. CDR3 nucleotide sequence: TGTGCCAGCGGCCCCGGGAGAGCCACAGATACGCAGTATTTT.

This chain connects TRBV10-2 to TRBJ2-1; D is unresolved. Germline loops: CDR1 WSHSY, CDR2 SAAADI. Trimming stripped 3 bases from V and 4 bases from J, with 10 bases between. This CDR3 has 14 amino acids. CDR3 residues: CASSDAADYNEQFF. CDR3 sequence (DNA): TGCGCCAGCAGTGACGCGGCGGATTACAATGAGCAGTTCTTC.

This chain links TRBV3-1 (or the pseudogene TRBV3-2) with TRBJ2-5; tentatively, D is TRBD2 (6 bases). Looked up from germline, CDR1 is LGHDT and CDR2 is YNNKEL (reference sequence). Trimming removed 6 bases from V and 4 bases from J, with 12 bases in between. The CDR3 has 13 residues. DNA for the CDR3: TGTGCCAGCAGTCATTACGGGGGAGAGACCCAGTACTTC. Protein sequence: CASSHYGGETQYF.

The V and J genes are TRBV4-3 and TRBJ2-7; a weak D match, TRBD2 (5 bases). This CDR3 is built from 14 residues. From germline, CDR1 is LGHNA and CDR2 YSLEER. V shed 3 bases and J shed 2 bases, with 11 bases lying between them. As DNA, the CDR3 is TGCGCCAGCAGCCAGGACTGGACGGCCTACGAGCAGTACTTC. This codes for CASSQDWTAYEQYF.

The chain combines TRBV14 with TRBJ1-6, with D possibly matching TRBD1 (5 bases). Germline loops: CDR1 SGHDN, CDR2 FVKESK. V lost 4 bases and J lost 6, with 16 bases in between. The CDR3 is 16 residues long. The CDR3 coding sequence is TGTGCCAGCAGCCGCTCAGGGTTTAGTCCTAATTCACCCCTCCACTTT. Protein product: CASSRSGFSPNSPLHF.

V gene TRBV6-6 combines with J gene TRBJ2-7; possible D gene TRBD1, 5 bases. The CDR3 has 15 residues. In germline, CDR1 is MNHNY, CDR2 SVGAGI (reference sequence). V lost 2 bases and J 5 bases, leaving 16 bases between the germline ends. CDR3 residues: CASSYRTMIGHEQYF. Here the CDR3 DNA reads TGTGCCAGCAGTTACCGGACAATGATCGGTCACGAGCAGTACTTC.

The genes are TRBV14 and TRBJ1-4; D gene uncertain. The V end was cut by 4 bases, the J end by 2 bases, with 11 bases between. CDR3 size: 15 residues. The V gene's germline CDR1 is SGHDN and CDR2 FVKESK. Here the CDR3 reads CASSPGEYTNEKLFF. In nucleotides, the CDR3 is TGTGCCAGCAGCCCTGGGGAGTACACTAATGAAAAACTGTTTTTT.

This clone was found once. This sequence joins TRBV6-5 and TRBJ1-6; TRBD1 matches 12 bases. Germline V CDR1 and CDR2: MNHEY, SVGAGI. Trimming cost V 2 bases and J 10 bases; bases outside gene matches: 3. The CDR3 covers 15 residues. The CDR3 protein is CASSYGTGGYSPLHF. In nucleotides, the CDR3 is TGTGCCAGCAGTTACGGGACAGGGGGCTACTCACCCCTCCACTTT.

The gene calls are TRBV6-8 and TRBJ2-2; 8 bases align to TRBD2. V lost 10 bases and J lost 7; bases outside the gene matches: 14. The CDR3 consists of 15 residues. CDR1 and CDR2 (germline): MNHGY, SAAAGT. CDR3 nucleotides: TGTGCCAACCCCCCGGGACTAGGAGAGTACGGGGAGCTGTTTTTT. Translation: CANPPGLGEYGELFF.

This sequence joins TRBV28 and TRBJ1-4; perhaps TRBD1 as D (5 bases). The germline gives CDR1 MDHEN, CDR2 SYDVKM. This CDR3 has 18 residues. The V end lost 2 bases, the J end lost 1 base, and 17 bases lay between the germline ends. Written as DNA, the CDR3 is TGTGCCAGCAGTTTAGTTTCGGGGGTTCCCCTAACTAATGAAAAACTGTTTTTT. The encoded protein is CASSLVSGVPLTNEKLFF. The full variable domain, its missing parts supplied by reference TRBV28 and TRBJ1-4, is DVKVTQSSRYLVKRTGEKVFLECVQDMDHENMFWYRQDPGLGLRLIYFSYDVKMKEKGDIPEGYSVSREKKERFSLILESASTNQTSMYLCASSLVSGVPLTNEKLFFGSGTQLSVL.